The sequence of this T cell receptor (beta chain) was determined in a study of blood T cell repertoires in COVID-19. About the study: T cells, B-cell-depleted T cells, or PBMCs provided the cDNA or gDNA that served as material.

Per the original methods: It was from reference gene primer amplification that nucleated cell counts were estimated. The table came from immunoSEQ multiplex PCR; TCRdb's copy has only in-frame clones and leaves some out. D and trimming come from the DNA, and the V and J calls and clone size come from that table. The sample has about 240,000 clones; around 81% are singletons. CDR1 is LNHDA and CDR2 is SQIVND in the germline V gene (reference sequence). J lost 6 bases, V lost 5 bases, and 12 bases had no gene match. The CDR3 runs to 15 residues. This receptor was taken from a woman older than 75 with COVID-19, enrolled during active disease. The genes are TRBV19 and TRBJ1-1; 7 bases are a match to TRBD1. Sequences were obtained from peripheral blood. The CDR3 DNA follows: TGTGCCAGTAGTTGGGTGAACAGGGGCTTCTCTGAAGCTTTCTTT. It is translated as CASSWVNRGFSEAFF.